The 9 T cell receptor beta chains below were found in one sample sequenced in a study of cytomegalovirus exposure and HLA in healthy donors. Using immunoSEQ multiplex PCR, the repertoire was profiled, and TCRdb retains in-frame clones only, with some absent. The top ten clones hold about 3% of a sample with approximately 150,000 clones, roughly 89% of them seen once. Sample: PBMCs. The receptors derive from a woman aged 18-35 years in good health and CMV-seropositive.

The chain is built from TRBV18 and TRBJ2-5; D gene uncertain. This CDR3 has 11 residues. The germline CDR1 and CDR2 sequences are KGHSH and LQKENI. V was shortened by 5 bases and J by 3 bases, with 4 bases between the two germline ends. CDR3 amino acids: CASSYKETQYF. The CDR3 nucleotides read TGTGCCAGCTCATACAAAGAGACCCAGTACTTC.

This chain uses TRBV10-3 with TRBJ2-3; D unclear. V lost 5 bases and J 1 base, leaving 10 bases between the germline ends. The CDR3 runs to 14 residues. In germline, CDR1 is ENHRY, CDR2 SYGVKD. CDR3 sequence: CAISRQVRTDTQYF. The CDR3 region has the DNA TGTGCCATCAGTCGGCAGGTTCGCACAGATACGCAGTATTTT.

CDR3 bases: TGTGCCATCTCCCCTAGCGGGGGGCCACAAGAGACCCAGTACTTC. Translation: CAISPSGGPQETQYF. The chain joins TRBV10-3 to TRBJ2-5; 11 bases fit TRBD2. Looked up from germline, CDR1 is ENHRY and CDR2 is SYGVKD. After removal of 8 bases from V and 2 bases from J, the junction contained 7 bases not matched to a gene. The CDR3 is 15 residues long.

The J gene is TRBJ2-7, the V gene TRBV30; 12 bases map to TRBD2. CDR3 length: 13 residues. Germline V CDR1 and CDR2: GTSNPN, SVGIG (reference sequence). The CDR3 spells CARGLAGTYEQYF. DNA for the CDR3: TGTGCTCGCGGACTAGCGGGGACCTACGAGCAGTACTTC. Filled out from reference TRBV30 and TRBJ2-7, the complete variable domain reads SQTIHQWPATLVQPVGSPLSLECTVEGTSNPNLYWYRQAAGRGLQLLFYSVGIGQISSEVPQNLSASRPQDRQFILSSKKLLLSDSGFYLCARGLAGTYEQYFGPGTRLTVT.

The chain combines TRBV4-1 with TRBJ2-5; 7 nucleotides match TRBD2. Germline V gene sequence: CDR1 MGHRA, CDR2 YSYEKL. J lost 4 bases, V lost 0 bases, and 5 bases had no gene match. The CDR3 covers 15 residues. CDR3 sequence (DNA): TGCGCCAGCAGCCAAGACGGGGGGTTCGGAGAGACCCAGTACTTC. Translated: CASSQDGGFGETQYF.

This clone appeared once. The chain recombines TRBV10-3 with TRBJ1-1; 8 bases fit TRBD1. Trimming at V came to 6 bases and at J to 5 bases, leaving 2 bases not matched to a gene. From germline, CDR1 is ENHRY and CDR2 SYGVKD. There are 12 residues in the CDR3. DNA of the CDR3: TGTGCCATCAGGACAGGGGAGACTGAAGCTTTCTTT. Translation gives CAIRTGETEAFF.

This clone was counted once. V and J are TRBV4-2 and TRBJ2-7, with 9 bases identical to TRBD2. Germline CDR1 is LGHNA and CDR2 is YNFKEQ. CDR3 length: 15 amino acids. Trimming took 1 base from V and 2 from J; bases not matched to a gene: 3. The CDR3 coding sequence is TGTGCCAGCAGCCAAGCGCGGGGGGGCCCCTACGAGCAGTACTTC. Amino acids: CASSQARGGPYEQYF.

The chain recombines TRBV28 with TRBJ2-5; 9 bases match TRBD1. CDR3 length: 15 amino acids. With 7 bases clipped from V and 2 bases from J, the junction kept 8 bases outside the gene matches. Germline V gene data show CDR1 as MDHEN and CDR2 as SYDVKM. The CDR3 sequence: CASTLWTGVQETQYF. The CDR3 nucleotides read TGTGCCAGCACCCTGTGGACAGGGGTGCAAGAGACCCAGTACTTC.

This sequence joins TRBV9 and TRBJ1-1, with a possible D match to TRBD1 (5 bases). V lost 0 bases to trimming and J lost 5 bases, with 17 bases between them. The CDR3 sequence is 16 residues long. The germline gives CDR1 SGDLS, CDR2 YYNGEE. The DNA for the CDR3 is TGTGCCAGCAGCGTAGAACCGGGACCTGGAGGGACTGAAGCTTTCTTT. It encodes CASSVEPGPGGTEAFF.